This T cell receptor beta chain was profiled in a study of blood T cells in healthy people across ages. On the study more broadly: About one barcoded TCR beta cDNA was captured per two T cells.

A sample-barcoded 5' primer and a J-beta primer mix were used in a second PCR of roughly 6 to 12 cycles. TCRdb analysed the 5' RACE reads with MiXCR anew, one entry per CDR3 protein. The sample lists about a million distinct CDR3 sequences, about two fifths occurring once. Germline lookup yields CDR1 SQVTM and CDR2 ANQGSEA. The CDR3 consists of 14 residues. Concerning this clonotype itself: The junction departs from germline at one end; a sequencing error may be responsible.

Sequencing was carried out using blood. This rearrangement joins TRBV29-1 to TRBJ1-5; maybe TRBD1 (5 bases). This TCR derives from a man in his late teens or twenties in good health. The CDR3 spells CSVEDGAGRQLQHF. CDR3 in DNA: TGCAGCGTTGAAGATGGGGCAGGGAGGCAGCTCCAGCATTTT.